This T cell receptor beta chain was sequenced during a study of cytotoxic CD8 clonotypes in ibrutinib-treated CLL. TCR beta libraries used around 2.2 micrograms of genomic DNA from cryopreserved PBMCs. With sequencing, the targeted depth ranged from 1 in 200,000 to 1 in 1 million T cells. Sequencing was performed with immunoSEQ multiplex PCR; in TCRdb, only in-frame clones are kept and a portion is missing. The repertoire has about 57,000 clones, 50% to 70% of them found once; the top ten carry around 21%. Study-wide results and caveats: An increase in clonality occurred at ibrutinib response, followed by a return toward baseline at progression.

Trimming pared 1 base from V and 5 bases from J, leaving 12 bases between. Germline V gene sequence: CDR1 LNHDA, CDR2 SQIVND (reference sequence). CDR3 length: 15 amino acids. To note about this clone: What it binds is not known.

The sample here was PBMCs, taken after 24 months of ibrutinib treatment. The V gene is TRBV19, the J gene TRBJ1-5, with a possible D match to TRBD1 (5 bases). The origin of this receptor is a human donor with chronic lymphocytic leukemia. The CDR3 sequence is CASSIGGGPHQPQHF. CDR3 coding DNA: TGTGCCAGTAGTATAGGGGGGGGACCTCATCAGCCCCAGCATTTT.